The 24 T cell receptor beta chains presented below share a single source sample, sequenced in a study of OX40 agonist ivuxolimab in advanced cancers. Assay: immunoSEQ multiplex PCR; the TCRdb copy retains only in-frame clones and omits some. The sample has some 85,000 clones; 91% are singletons. The sample in question was CD4+ or CD8+ T cells sorted from blood, obtained in a trial of the OX40 agonist ivuxolimab. These receptor sequences come from an adult with an advanced solid tumor such as melanoma, head and neck, liver or kidney cancer.

The chain couples TRBV5-1 to TRBJ2-1, with 7 bases that match TRBD2. From germline, CDR1 is SGHRS and CDR2 YFSETQ. The CDR3 covers 15 residues. V was clipped by 0 bases and J by 2 bases; unmatched bases: 2. CDR3 DNA: TGCGCCAGCAGCTTGGGTGGACTAGCCTACAATGAGCAGTTCTTC. Its protein is CASSLGGLAYNEQFF.

V usage is TRBV6-5 and J usage is TRBJ2-5; D may be TRBD2 (6 bases). Trimming left V 0 bases short and J 4 bases short, with 15 bases between. The CDR3 sequence is 16 residues long. Germline V gives CDR1 MNHEY, CDR2 SVGAGI. As DNA, the CDR3 is TGTGCCAGCAGTTACTCGAGAACAACGGGGGTAGAGACCCAGTACTTC. As protein: CASSYSRTTGVETQYF.

This chain links TRBV6-4 with TRBJ2-7; TRBD1 aligns across 9 bases. The CDR3 covers 16 residues. The V segment lost 7 bases and the J segment 3 bases; nucleotides outside the gene matches: 13. Germline CDR1 is MRHNA and CDR2 is SNTAGT. CDR3 sequence (DNA): TGTGCCAGCATTCCATCACAGGGGGCCGCGGTCTACGAGCAGTACTTC. Its translation is CASIPSQGAAVYEQYF.

The chain uses TRBV14 and TRBJ1-1; D not resolved. Per the germline V gene, CDR1 is SGHDN and CDR2 is FVKESK. The CDR3 spans 13 residues. Trimming took off 0 bases at V and 10 bases at J, with 12 bases between the two ends. As DNA, the CDR3 is TGTGCCAGCAGCCAAGATGGGCCTTCTAGAGCTTTCTTT. It translates to CASSQDGPSRAFF.

The chain is built from TRBV5-4 and TRBJ2-7, with 8 bases aligning to TRBD2. The junction had 8 bases not matched to a gene; V was cut back by 0 bases and J by 3 bases. Per germline, CDR1 SGHNT and CDR2 YYREEE (reference sequence). This CDR3 spans 16 amino acids. The DNA of the CDR3 is TGTGCCAGCAGCTTGGACAGCGGGAGTACGATCTACGAGCAGTACTTC. Its protein is CASSLDSGSTIYEQYF.

This rearrangement joins TRBV7-2 to TRBJ2-5; a weak D match, TRBD1 (6 bases). This CDR3 comprises 16 residues. Trimming shortened V by 5 bases and J by 0 bases, and 16 bases separated the two germline ends. Per germline, CDR1 SGHTA and CDR2 FQGNSA. The CDR3 DNA reads TGTGCCAGCAGCCCAGATTCCGGGACACACCAAGAGACCCAGTACTTC. Its protein is CASSPDSGTHQETQYF.

The chain has TRBV6-1 and TRBJ1-2; no clear D. V was cut by 2 bases and J by 6 bases, with 7 bases left in between. CDR1 is MNHNS, CDR2 SASEGT, per germline. The CDR3 contains 12 residues. The CDR3 nucleotides read TGTGCCAGCAGTGAACGGGTACATGGCTACACCTTC. Its protein is CASSERVHGYTF.

The rearrangement joins TRBV7-9 to TRBJ2-1, with D hard to call. Per germline, CDR1 SEHNR and CDR2 FQNEAQ (reference sequence). The CDR3 is made up of 12 amino acids. V gave up 5 bases and J gave up 9 bases, with 11 bases separating them. This CDR3 is CASSRPSSEQFF. In nucleotides, the CDR3 is TGTGCCAGCAGCCGACCCAGCTCTGAGCAGTTCTTC.

The rearrangement joins TRBV11-2 to TRBJ2-5; TRBD2 agrees at 7 bases. Germline CDR1 and CDR2: SGHAT and FQNNGV. The junction had 8 bases not matched to a gene; V was cut back by 5 bases and J by 2 bases. The CDR3 sequence is 15 residues long. This chain's CDR3 is CASSRLTGGQETQYF. The CDR3 DNA reads TGTGCCAGCAGCCGACTGACCGGGGGGCAAGAGACCCAGTACTTC.

The V gene is TRBV29-1, the J gene TRBJ2-5; D is possibly TRBD1 (5 bases). V was shortened by 2 bases and J by 5 bases, with 9 bases between the two germline ends. Per germline, CDR1 SQVTM and CDR2 ANQGSEA. This CDR3 spans 12 amino acids. The CDR3 DNA reads as TGCAGCGTTGAACAGGGCGCGGAGACCCAGTACTTC. As protein: CSVEQGAETQYF.

This chain connects TRBV6-5 to TRBJ1-1; no definite D call. V dropped 2 bases and J dropped 0 bases, with 10 bases sitting between them. Per the germline V gene, CDR1 is MNHEY and CDR2 is SVGAGI. This CDR3 is built from 15 residues. The CDR3 nucleotides are TGTGCCAGCAGTTACGGGCAGCCAATGAACACTGAAGCTTTCTTT. Translated: CASSYGQPMNTEAFF.

The chain carries TRBV2 and TRBJ2-1, with D possibly matching TRBD1 (5 bases). In germline, CDR1 is SNHLY, CDR2 FYNNEI. V lost 6 bases to trimming and J lost 0 bases, with 12 bases between them. The CDR3 covers 15 residues. As DNA, the CDR3 is TGTGCCAGCAGCCCGACAGAGAGCTCCTACAATGAGCAGTTCTTC. Protein sequence: CASSPTESSYNEQFF.

This rearrangement joins TRBV5-8 to TRBJ1-1, with 10 bases fitting TRBD1. Germline CDR1 is SGHTS and CDR2 is YDEGEE. Unmatched junction bases numbered 9, after V lost 7 bases and J lost 0 bases. The CDR3 runs to 16 residues. The CDR3 sequence is CASPSRDRGLNTEAFF. The CDR3 DNA sequence: TGTGCCAGCCCGTCCCGGGACAGGGGACTGAACACTGAAGCTTTCTTT.

The chain combines TRBV27 with TRBJ1-1, with TRBD1 identical over 7 bases. CDR3 length: 13 residues. J lost 5 bases, V lost 8 bases, and 8 bases had no gene match. In germline, CDR1 is MNHEY, CDR2 SMNVEV (reference sequence). CDR3 nucleotide sequence: TGTGCCAGCCGCCAGGGGGTTGGTACTGAAGCTTTCTTT. Protein sequence: CASRQGVGTEAFF.

In its sample, this clone was seen once. The J gene is TRBJ2-1, the V gene TRBV5-1; the D gene is possibly TRBD2 (6 bases). The CDR3 consists of 16 residues. CDR1 SGHRS and CDR2 YFSETQ come from the germline V gene. V was clipped by 0 bases and J by 2 bases, with 12 bases between them. CDR3 sequence (DNA): TGCGCCAGCAGCTTGGACATGGACTACCCCTACAATGAGCAGTTCTTC. Translated: CASSLDMDYPYNEQFF.

The V and J genes are TRBV5-8 and TRBJ1-1; tentatively, D is TRBD1 (5 bases). Germline-derived CDR1 and CDR2 are SGHTS and YDEGEE. Trimming cost V 2 bases and J 1 base, with 6 bases left between them. CDR3 length: 13 residues. For the CDR3, the DNA is TGTGCCAGCAGCTTTGGGGCGAACACTGAAGCTTTCTTT. Protein product: CASSFGANTEAFF.

Comments on this clone: Different DNA sequences within this sample yield the same CDR3. V gene TRBV20-1 combines with J gene TRBJ2-7, with D possibly being TRBD1 or TRBD2 (5 bases each). The germline V and J ends were trimmed by 6 bases and 3 bases, with 6 bases remaining between them. Germline CDR1 is DFQATT and CDR2 is SNEGSKA (reference sequence). The CDR3 has 10 amino acids. The CDR3 here is CSAGDYEQYF. The CDR3 DNA is TGCAGTGCGGGGGACTACGAGCAGTACTTC.

This clone occurred once. DNA of the CDR3: TGTGCCAGCAGCCCTCCTACAGGGATAAGTTCCTACGAGCAGTACTTC. This gives the protein CASSPPTGISSYEQYF. The gene calls are TRBV7-2 and TRBJ2-7, with D perhaps TRBD1 (6 bases). V lost 5 bases and J lost 1, with 18 bases in between. From germline, CDR1 is SGHTA and CDR2 FQGNSA. This CDR3 has 16 residues.

The chain uses TRBV18 and TRBJ2-7; 7 positions agree with TRBD2. Germline lookup yields CDR1 KGHSH and CDR2 LQKENI. CDR3 size: 14 residues. Germline trimming cut 5 bases from V and 0 bases from J; bases unmatched to any gene: 4. This CDR3 is CASSWGGSSYEQYF. CDR3 nucleotide sequence: TGTGCCAGCTCATGGGGCGGGAGCTCCTACGAGCAGTACTTC.

In its sample, this clone was seen once. The chain is built from TRBV27 and TRBJ2-1; 12 positions match TRBD2. V gave up 3 bases and J gave up 4 bases; unmatched junction bases: 4. This CDR3 has 16 amino acids. Germline V gene sequence: CDR1 MNHEY, CDR2 SMNVEV (reference sequence). CDR3 nucleotides: TGTGCCAGCAGTTTGACTAGCGGGAGTTTTTACAATGAGCAGTTCTTC. It yields the protein CASSLTSGSFYNEQFF.

This clone was seen a handful of times. This chain joins TRBV5-1 and TRBJ2-1; the D is unclear. V was pared by 0 bases and J by 3 bases, with 10 bases between. Germline CDR1 and CDR2: SGHRS and YFSETQ. The CDR3 is made up of 15 amino acids. The CDR3 spells CASSLAPFGYNEQFF. CDR3 bases: TGCGCCAGCAGCTTGGCCCCGTTTGGCTACAATGAGCAGTTCTTC. Based on the CDR3 plus reference TRBV5-1 and TRBJ2-1, the full variable domain is KAGVTQTPRYLIKTRGQQVTLSCSPISGHRSVSWYQQTPGQGLQFLFEYFSETQRNKGNFPGRFSGRQFSNSRSEMNVSTLELGDSALYLCASSLAPFGYNEQFFGPGTRLTVL.

The V gene is TRBV9, the J gene TRBJ1-4; D is ambiguous. The V gene lost 0 bases and the J gene lost 3 bases, with 12 bases spanning the gap. Germline V gene data show CDR1 as SGDLS and CDR2 as YYNGEE. The CDR3 contains 16 residues. The DNA for the CDR3 is TGTGCCAGCAGCGTAGCTGGGAATTGGGCTAATGAAAAACTGTTTTTT. This sequence encodes CASSVAGNWANEKLFF.

The rearrangement joins TRBV5-1 to TRBJ2-7; 10 bases line up with TRBD2. Germline V gene lookup returns CDR1 SGHRS and CDR2 YFSETQ. The CDR3 spans 13 residues. Trimming at V came to 6 bases and at J to 4 bases, leaving 4 bases not matched to a gene. Written as DNA, the CDR3 is TGCGCCAGCAAGCGGGAGGGCACTTACGAGCAGTACTTC. As protein: CASKREGTYEQYF.

This clone was detected only a few times. V gene TRBV30 combines with J gene TRBJ1-3; D perhaps matches TRBD1 (5 bases). The length of the CDR3 is 12 residues. V gave up 6 bases and J gave up 4 bases, with 10 bases separating them. The V gene's germline CDR1 is GTSNPN and CDR2 SVGIG (reference sequence). CDR3 bases: TGTGCCTGCCGGACACCCGGAAACACCATATATTTT. It translates to CACRTPGNTIYF.